This passage covers 7 T cell receptor beta chains from one sample sequenced in a study of cytomegalovirus exposure and HLA in healthy donors. PCR used 60 Vbeta primers and 13 Jbeta primers. The protocol was immunoSEQ multiplex PCR, while the TCRdb copy is restricted to in-frame clones and leaves out a portion. Here the sample spans about 170,000 clones, around four fifths being singletons. The material sequenced was PBMCs. The receptors were gathered from a woman under 40 in good health and CMV-seropositive.

The chain recombines TRBV2 with TRBJ2-6; D might be TRBD1 (6 bases). The CDR3 is made up of 17 amino acids. Germline V gives CDR1 SNHLY, CDR2 FYNNEI. Deletions cut 4 bases from V and 2 bases from J, with 15 bases between. The CDR3 DNA reads as TGTGCCAGCAGTGCACAGGGATTTGCTCCTGGGGCCAACGTCCTGACTTTC. Translating it yields CASSAQGFAPGANVLTF.

The chain employs TRBV6-6 and TRBJ2-1, with 13 bases fitting TRBD2. With V trimmed by 9 bases and J by 6 bases, 5 bases remained unmatched. Germline CDR1 MNHNY, CDR2 SVGAGI (reference sequence). The CDR3 is made up of 14 amino acids. CDR3 sequence: CASKGLAGANEQFF. Here the CDR3 DNA reads TGTGCCAGTAAAGGACTAGCGGGAGCCAATGAGCAGTTCTTC.

The V gene is TRBV6-5, the J gene TRBJ2-7, with 9 bases lining up with TRBD1. The CDR3 is 14 amino acids. The V gene's germline CDR1 is MNHEY and CDR2 SVGAGI. After removal of 6 bases from V and 4 bases from J, the junction contained 7 bases not matched to a gene. This CDR3 is CASSPDRGRYEQYF. The CDR3 nucleotides read TGTGCCAGCAGCCCCGACAGGGGGAGGTACGAGCAGTACTTC.

The chain is built from TRBV27 and TRBJ1-1, with 7 bases identical to TRBD1. This CDR3 contains 13 residues. The V and J ends lost 3 bases and 4 bases, in that order; junction bases with no gene match: 2. Germline assignment: CDR1 MNHEY and CDR2 SMNVEV (reference sequence). Here the CDR3 DNA reads TGTGCCAGCAGTTTGAGGGGGCCCACTGAAGCTTTCTTT. This translates into CASSLRGPTEAFF.

This chain joins TRBV5-1 and TRBJ1-1; D perhaps matches TRBD1 (6 bases). This CDR3 has 15 amino acids. The germline CDR1 and CDR2 sequences are SGHRS and YFSETQ. V shed 0 bases and J shed 4 bases, with 13 bases lying between them. This CDR3 is CASSLAGGPGTEAFF. The CDR3 bases are TGCGCCAGCAGCTTGGCGGGGGGGCCGGGCACTGAAGCTTTCTTT.

V gene TRBV18 combines with J gene TRBJ2-7; 11 bases match TRBD2. The V and J ends lost 2 bases and 1 base, in that order; junction bases with no gene match: 4. This CDR3 has 16 residues. Per the germline V gene, CDR1 is KGHSH and CDR2 is LQKENI. CDR3 nucleotides: TGTGCCAGCTCACCAGATAGCGGGAGGGTATCCTACGAGCAGTACTTC. Amino acid sequence: CASSPDSGRVSYEQYF.

The rearrangement joins TRBV7-9 to TRBJ2-1; TRBD2 might be the D (8 bases). The germline CDR1 and CDR2 sequences are SEHNR and FQNEAQ (reference sequence). V lost 8 bases and J 7 bases, leaving 18 bases between the germline ends. The CDR3 contains 14 residues. For the CDR3, the DNA is TGTGCCAGCCCGGGAGGGGGCGCGGGGAATGAGCAGTTCTTC. It encodes CASPGGGAGNEQFF.